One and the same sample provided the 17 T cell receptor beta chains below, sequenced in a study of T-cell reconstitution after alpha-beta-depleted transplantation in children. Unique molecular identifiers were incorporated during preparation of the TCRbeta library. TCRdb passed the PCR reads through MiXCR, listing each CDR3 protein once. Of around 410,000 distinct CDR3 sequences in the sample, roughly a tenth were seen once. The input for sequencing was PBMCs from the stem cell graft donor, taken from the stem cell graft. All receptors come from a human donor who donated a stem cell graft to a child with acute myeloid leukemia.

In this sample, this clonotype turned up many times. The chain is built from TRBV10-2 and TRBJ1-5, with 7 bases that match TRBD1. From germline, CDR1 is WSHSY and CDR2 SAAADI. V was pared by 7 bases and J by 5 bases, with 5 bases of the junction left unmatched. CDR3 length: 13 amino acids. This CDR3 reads CASKRQGDQPQHF. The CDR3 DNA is TGCGCCAGCAAGCGGCAGGGGGATCAGCCCCAGCATTTT.

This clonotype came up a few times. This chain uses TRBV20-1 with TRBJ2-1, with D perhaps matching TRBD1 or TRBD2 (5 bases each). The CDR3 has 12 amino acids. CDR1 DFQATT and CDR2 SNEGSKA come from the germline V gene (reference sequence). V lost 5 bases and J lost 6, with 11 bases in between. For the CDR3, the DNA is TGCAGTGCTCCCGGGGCTTTCAATGAGCAGTTCTTC. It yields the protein CSAPGAFNEQFF.

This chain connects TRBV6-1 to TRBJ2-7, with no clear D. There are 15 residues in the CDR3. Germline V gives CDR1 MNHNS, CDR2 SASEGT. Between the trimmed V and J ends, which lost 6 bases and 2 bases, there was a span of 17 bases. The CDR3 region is CASSPQSAKPYEQYF. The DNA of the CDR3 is TGTGCCAGCAGCCCCCAAAGTGCGAAACCCTACGAGCAGTACTTC.

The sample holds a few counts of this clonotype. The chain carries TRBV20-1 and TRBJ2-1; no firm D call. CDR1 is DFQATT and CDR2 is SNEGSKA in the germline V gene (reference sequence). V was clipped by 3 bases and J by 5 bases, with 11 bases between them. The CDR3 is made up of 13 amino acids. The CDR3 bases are TGCAGTGCTAGTCTGATGCCTAACAATGAGCAGTTCTTC. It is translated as CSASLMPNNEQFF.

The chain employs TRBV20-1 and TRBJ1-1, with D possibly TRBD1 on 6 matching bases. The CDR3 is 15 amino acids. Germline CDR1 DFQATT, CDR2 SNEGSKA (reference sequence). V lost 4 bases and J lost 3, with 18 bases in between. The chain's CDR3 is CSAINPGDFHTEAFF. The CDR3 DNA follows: TGCAGTGCTATCAACCCAGGGGATTTTCACACTGAAGCTTTCTTT.

The CDR3 loop is CSVEGTAKNIQYF. The CDR3 coding sequence is TGCAGCGTTGAAGGGACAGCCAAAAACATTCAGTACTTC. The chain carries TRBV29-1 and TRBJ2-4; the D is unclear. V was pared by 1 base and J by 0 bases, with 4 bases between. The CDR3 spans 13 residues. In germline, CDR1 is SQVTM, CDR2 ANQGSEA.

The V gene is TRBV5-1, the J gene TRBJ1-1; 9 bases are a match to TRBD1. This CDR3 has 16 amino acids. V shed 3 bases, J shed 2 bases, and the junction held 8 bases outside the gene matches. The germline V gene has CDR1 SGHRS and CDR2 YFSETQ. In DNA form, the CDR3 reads TGCGCCAGCAGCTATACAGGGGGCCCCCCTAACACTGAAGCTTTCTTT. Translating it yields CASSYTGGPPNTEAFF.

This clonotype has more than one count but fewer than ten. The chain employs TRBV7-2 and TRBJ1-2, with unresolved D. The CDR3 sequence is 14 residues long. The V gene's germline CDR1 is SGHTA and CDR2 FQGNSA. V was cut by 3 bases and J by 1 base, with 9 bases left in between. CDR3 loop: CASSFPGFNYGYTF. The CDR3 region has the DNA TGTGCCAGCAGCTTTCCTGGGTTTAACTATGGCTACACCTTC.

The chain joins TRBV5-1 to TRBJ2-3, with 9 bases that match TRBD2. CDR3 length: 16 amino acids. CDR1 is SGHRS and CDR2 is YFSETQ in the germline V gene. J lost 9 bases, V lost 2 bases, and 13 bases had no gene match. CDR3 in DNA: TGCGCCAGCAGCTTTGGCGGGGGGGCCGGGTTTCAAACGCAGTATTTT. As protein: CASSFGGGAGFQTQYF.

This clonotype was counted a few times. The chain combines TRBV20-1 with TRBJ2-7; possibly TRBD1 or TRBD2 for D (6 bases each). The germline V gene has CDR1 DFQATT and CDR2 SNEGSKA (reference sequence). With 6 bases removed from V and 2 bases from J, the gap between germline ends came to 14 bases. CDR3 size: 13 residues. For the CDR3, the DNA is TGCAGTGCAGTGCGGGACACCCCCTACGAGCAGTACTTC. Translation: CSAVRDTPYEQYF.

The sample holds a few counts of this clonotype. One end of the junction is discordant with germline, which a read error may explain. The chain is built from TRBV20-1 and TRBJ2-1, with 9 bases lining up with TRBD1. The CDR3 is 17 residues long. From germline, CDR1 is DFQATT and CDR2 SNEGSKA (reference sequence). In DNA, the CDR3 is TGCAGTGCTAGAGACCACGATCTTAGGACAGGGGCTCTCTTTACCCTCTTC. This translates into CSARDHDLRTGALFTLF.

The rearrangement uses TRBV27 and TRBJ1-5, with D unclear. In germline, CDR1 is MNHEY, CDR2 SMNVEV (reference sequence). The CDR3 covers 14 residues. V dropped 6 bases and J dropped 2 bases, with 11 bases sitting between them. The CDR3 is CASRDSSRNQPQHF. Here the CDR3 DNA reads TGTGCCAGCAGGGACTCGAGTCGCAATCAGCCCCAGCATTTT.

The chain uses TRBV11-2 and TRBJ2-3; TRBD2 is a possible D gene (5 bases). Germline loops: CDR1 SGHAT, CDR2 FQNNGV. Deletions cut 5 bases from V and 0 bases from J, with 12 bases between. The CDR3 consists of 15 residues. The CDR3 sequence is CASSRSGRSTDTQYF. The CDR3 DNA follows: TGTGCCAGCAGCCGAAGTGGGAGAAGCACAGATACGCAGTATTTT.

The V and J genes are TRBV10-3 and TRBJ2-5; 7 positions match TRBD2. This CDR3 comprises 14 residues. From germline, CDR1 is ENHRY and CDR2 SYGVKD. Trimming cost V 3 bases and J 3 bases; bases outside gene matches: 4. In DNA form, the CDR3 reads TGTGCCATCAGTGATCGGGCGGGAGAAGAGACCCAGTACTTC. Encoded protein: CAISDRAGEETQYF.

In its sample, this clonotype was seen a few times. CDR3 protein: CASSLGSGGSSYEQYF. CDR3 bases: TGTGCCAGCAGCTTAGGGTCCGGAGGGTCATCCTACGAGCAGTACTTC. V and J are TRBV7-6 and TRBJ2-7; maybe TRBD2 (6 bases). Germline V gene sequence: CDR1 SGHVS, CDR2 FNYEAQ. The V gene lost 1 base and the J gene lost 1 base, with 14 bases spanning the gap. This CDR3 is built from 16 residues.

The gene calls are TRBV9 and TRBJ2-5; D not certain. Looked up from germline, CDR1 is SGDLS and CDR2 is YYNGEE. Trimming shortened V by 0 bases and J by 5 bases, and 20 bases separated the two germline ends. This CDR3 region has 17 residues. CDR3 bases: TGTGCCAGCAGCGTAGGGGAATTTTCGAGGAGAAGCGAGACCCAGTACTTC. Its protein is CASSVGEFSRRSETQYF. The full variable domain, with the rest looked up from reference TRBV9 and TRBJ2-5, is DSGVTQTPKHLITATGQRVTLRCSPRSGDLSVYWYQQSLDQGLQFLIQYYNGEERAKGNILERFSAQQFPDLHSELNLSSLELGDSALYFCASSVGEFSRRSETQYFGPGTRLLVL.

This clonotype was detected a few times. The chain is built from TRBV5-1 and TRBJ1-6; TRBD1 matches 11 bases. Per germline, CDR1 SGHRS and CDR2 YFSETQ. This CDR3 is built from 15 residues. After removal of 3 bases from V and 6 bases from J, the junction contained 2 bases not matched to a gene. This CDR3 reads CASSSGQGANSPLHF. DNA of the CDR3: TGCGCCAGCAGCTCCGGACAGGGGGCTAATTCACCCCTCCACTTT.